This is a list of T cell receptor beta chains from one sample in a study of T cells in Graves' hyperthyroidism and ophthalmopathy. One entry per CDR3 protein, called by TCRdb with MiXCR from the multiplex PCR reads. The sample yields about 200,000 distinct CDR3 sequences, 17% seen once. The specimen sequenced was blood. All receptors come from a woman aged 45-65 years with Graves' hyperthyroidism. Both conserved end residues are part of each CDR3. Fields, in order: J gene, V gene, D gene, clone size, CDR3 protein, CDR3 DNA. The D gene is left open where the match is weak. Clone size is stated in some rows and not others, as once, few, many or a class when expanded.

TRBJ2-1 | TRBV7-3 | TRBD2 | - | CASSPRREGGEQFF | TGTGCCAGCAGCCCCCGGCGGGAGGGAGGTGAGCAGTTCTTC
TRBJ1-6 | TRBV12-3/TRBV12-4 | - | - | CASSHPYSPLHF | TGTGCCAGCAGTCACCCCTATTCACCCCTCCACTTT
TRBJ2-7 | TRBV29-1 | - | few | CSVEDPDSGIPYEQYF | TGCAGCGTTGAAGATCCTGACAGCGGTATCCCCTACGAGCAGTACTTC
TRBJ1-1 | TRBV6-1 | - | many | CASTKDQTTEAFF | TGTGCCAGCACCAAAGACCAAACCACTGAAGCTTTCTTT
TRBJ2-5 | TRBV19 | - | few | CASSTSRQETQYF | TGTGCCAGTAGTACCTCGAGGCAAGAGACCCAGTACTTC
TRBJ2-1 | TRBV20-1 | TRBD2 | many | CSASPGTNTYNEQFF | TGCAGTGCTAGCCCCGGGACTAACACCTACAATGAGCAGTTCTTC
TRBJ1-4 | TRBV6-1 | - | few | CASGTPRGSRYEKLFF | TGTGCCAGCGGAACACCTCGGGGGTCTCGATATGAAAAACTGTTTTTT
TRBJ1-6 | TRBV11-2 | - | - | CASSSNARGDHNSPLHF | TGTGCCAGCAGCTCGAATGCGAGGGGGGATCATAATTCACCCCTCCACTTT
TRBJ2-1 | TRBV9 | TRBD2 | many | CASSVYPSGNEQFF | TGTGCCAGCAGCGTATATCCTAGCGGCAATGAGCAGTTCTTC
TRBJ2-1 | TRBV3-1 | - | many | CASSPSAGEQFF | TGTGCCAGCAGCCCTTCAGCGGGTGAGCAGTTCTTC
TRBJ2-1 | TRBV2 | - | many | CASSEQISYNEQFF | TGTGCCAGCAGTGAACAGATCTCCTACAATGAGCAGTTCTTC
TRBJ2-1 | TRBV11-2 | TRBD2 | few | CASSKEREESYNEQFF | TGTGCCAGCAGCAAGGAGCGGGAGGAGTCCTACAATGAGCAGTTCTTC
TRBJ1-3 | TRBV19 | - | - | CASTPRPTGTSGNTIYF | TGTGCCAGTACCCCCCGCCCCACAGGCACCTCTGGAAACACCATATATTTT
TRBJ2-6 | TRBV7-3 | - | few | CASSPTRRQSSGANVLTF | TGTGCCAGCAGCCCCACAAGGCGACAGAGCTCTGGGGCCAACGTCCTGACTTTC
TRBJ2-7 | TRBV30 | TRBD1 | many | CAWNGQGLTYEQYF | TGTGCCTGGAACGGACAGGGGCTCACCTACGAGCAGTACTTC
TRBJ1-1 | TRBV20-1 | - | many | CSAPGKGVGNTEAFF | TGCAGTGCTCCGGGGAAAGGGGTGGGGAACACTGAAGCTTTCTTT
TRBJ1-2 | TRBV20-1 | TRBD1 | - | CSASLQGGSYGYTF | TGCAGTGCTAGTCTACAGGGGGGAAGCTATGGCTACACCTTC
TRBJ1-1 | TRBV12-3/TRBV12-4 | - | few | CASSPVTGEASF | TGTGCCAGCAGTCCTGTCACTGGTGAAGCTTCCTTT
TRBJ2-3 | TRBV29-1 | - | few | CSVETSASSTDTQYF | TGCAGCGTTGAAACGAGTGCCTCTAGCACAGATACGCAGTATTTT
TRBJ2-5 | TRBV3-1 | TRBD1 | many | CASSQAGTGQETQYF | TGTGCCAGCAGCCAAGCGGGGACAGGCCAAGAGACCCAGTACTTC
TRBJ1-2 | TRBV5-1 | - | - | CASSQGQIYGCTF | TGCGCCAGCAGCCAGGGACAAATCTATGGCTGCACCTTC
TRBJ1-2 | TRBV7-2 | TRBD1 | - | CASSSSLGKGTDGYTF | TGTGCCAGCAGCTCTAGCCTCGGGAAAGGGACAGATGGCTACACCTTC
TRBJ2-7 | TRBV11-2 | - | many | CASSSDTFAYSYEQYF | TGTGCCAGCAGCTCTGACACATTTGCGTACTCCTACGAGCAGTACTTC
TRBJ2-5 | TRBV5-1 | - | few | CASSLVQATEAQYF | TGCGCCAGCAGCTTGGTTCAGGCGACGGAGGCCCAGTACTTC
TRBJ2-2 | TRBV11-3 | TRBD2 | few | CASSLDLSGRRRGTGELFF | TGTGCCAGCAGCTTAGATTTGAGCGGGAGACGTAGAGGCACCGGGGAGCTGTTTTTT
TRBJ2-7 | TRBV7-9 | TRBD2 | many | CASSVLAGGYEQYF | TGTGCCAGCAGCGTACTAGCGGGAGGGTACGAGCAGTACTTC
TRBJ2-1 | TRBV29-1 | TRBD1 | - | CSAGPLDRGFYNEQFF | TGCAGCGCCGGTCCCCTAGACAGGGGCTTCTACAATGAGCAGTTCTTC
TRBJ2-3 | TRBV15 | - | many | CATSRDIRDTQYF | TGTGCCACCAGCAGAGATATTCGAGATACGCAGTATTTT
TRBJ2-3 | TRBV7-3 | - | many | CASSLTSMDVLQYF | TGTGCCAGCAGCTTAACGTCCATGGATGTACTGCAGTATTTT
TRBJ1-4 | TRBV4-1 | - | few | CASSQKGIAPEKLFF | TGCGCCAGCAGCCAAAAGGGGATCGCGCCTGAAAAACTGTTTTTT
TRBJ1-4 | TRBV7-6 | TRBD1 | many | CASSPGYRGRNEKLFF | TGTGCCAGCAGCCCCGGGTACAGGGGCAGGAATGAAAAACTGTTTTTT
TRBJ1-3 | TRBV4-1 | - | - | CASSLDGVSGNTIYF | TGCGCCAGCAGCCTAGACGGTGTCTCTGGAAACACCATATATTTT
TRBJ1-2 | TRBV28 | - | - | CASSRQDGYTF | TGTGCCAGCAGTCGACAGGACGGCTACACCTTC
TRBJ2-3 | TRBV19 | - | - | CASSIRIWPDLPDTQYF | TGTGCCAGTAGTATTCGGATTTGGCCAGATCTACCAGATACGCAGTATTTT
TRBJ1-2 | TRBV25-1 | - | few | CASSERENTNYGYTF | TGTGCCAGCAGTGAGCGGGAAAATACTAACTATGGCTACACCTTC
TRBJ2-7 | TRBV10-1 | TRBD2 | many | CASSFNSGPYEQYF | TGCGCCAGCAGCTTCAATAGCGGGCCCTACGAGCAGTACTTC
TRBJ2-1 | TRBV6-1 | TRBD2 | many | CASQTSGRSYNEQFF | TGTGCCAGCCAAACTAGCGGGAGAAGCTACAATGAGCAGTTCTTC
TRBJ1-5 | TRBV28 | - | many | CASSPWVQPQHF | TGTGCCAGCAGTCCCTGGGTTCAGCCCCAGCATTTT
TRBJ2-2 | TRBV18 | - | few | CASSSQTPGPPTGELFF | TGTGCCAGCTCATCGCAAACCCCGGGCCCTCCCACCGGGGAGCTGTTTTTT
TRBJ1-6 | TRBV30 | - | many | CAWKDQTGSPLHF | TGTGCCTGGAAGGACCAAACGGGTTCACCCCTCCACTTT
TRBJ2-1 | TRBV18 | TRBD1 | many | CASSQDRGPYNEQFF | TGTGCCAGCTCTCAGGACAGGGGCCCATACAATGAGCAGTTCTTC
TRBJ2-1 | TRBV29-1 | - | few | CSVGRSAYNEQFF | TGCAGCGTAGGGCGTAGTGCCTACAATGAGCAGTTCTTC
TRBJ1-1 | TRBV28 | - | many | CASSLYGGMNTEAFF | TGTGCCAGCAGTTTATATGGGGGCATGAACACTGAAGCTTTCTTT
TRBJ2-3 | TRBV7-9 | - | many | CASSLGQGRGTDTQYF | TGTGCCAGCAGCTTAGGACAGGGACGGGGGACAGATACGCAGTATTTT
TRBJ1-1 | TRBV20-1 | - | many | CSARGGTPRRTEAFF | TGCAGTGCTAGAGGCGGGACCCCCAGGAGGACTGAAGCTTTCTTT
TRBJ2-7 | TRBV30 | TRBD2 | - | CAGGGLVVSEQYF | TGTGCCGGGGGGGGACTAGTCGTCTCCGAGCAGTACTTC
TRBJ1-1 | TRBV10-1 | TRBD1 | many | CASSERQGEKAFF | TGCGCCAGCAGTGAGCGTCAGGGGGAAAAAGCTTTCTTT
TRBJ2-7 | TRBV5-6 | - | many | CASSLAPGQISYEQYF | TGTGCCAGCAGCTTGGCCCCAGGACAGATCTCCTACGAGCAGTACTTC
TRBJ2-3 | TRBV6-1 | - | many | CASSQHTDTQYF | TGTGCCAGCAGCCAACACACAGATACGCAGTATTTT
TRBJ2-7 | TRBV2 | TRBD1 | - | CASRDEGTGTNEQYF | TGTGCCAGCAGAGACGAGGGGACAGGGACCAACGAGCAGTACTTC
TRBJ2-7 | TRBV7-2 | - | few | CASSSVNGGYYEQYF | TGTGCCAGCAGCTCGGTAAATGGCGGTTACTACGAGCAGTACTTC
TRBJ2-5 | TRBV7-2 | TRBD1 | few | CASSTGGSRETQYF | TGTGCCAGCAGCACAGGGGGCTCACGGGAGACCCAGTACTTC
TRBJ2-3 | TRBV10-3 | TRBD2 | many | CAIDIAGRSTDTQYF | TGTGCCATTGACATAGCGGGCCGAAGCACAGATACGCAGTATTTT
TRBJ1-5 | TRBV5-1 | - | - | CASSFDGGEHQPQHF | TGCGCCAGCAGCTTCGATGGGGGAGAACATCAGCCCCAGCATTTT
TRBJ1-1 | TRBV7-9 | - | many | CASSLSKNRDYGEAFF | TGTGCCAGCAGCTTATCGAAAAACAGGGATTATGGTGAAGCTTTCTTT